This T cell receptor beta chain was captured in a study of cytomegalovirus exposure and HLA in healthy donors. Study-level results: Some TCR beta chains (164 of them) were listed as cytomegalovirus-associated. The TCR clusters that emerged in the first cohort tended, a later analysis found, to co-occur in the 110 or so validation repertoires.

Concerning this clone: Its matching antigen is unknown.

Donors were drawn from the 120-subject validation cohort, separate from the 666-subject first cohort. This CDR3 region has 18 residues. Trimming removed 0 bases from V and 1 base from J, with 19 bases in between. Per the germline V gene, CDR1 is SGHRS and CDR2 is YFSETQ. TCRdb keeps only in-frame clones here, not all; method: immunoSEQ multiplex PCR. The repertoire has 150,000 to 200,000 clones, 84% of them found once; the top ten carry 9.5% to 13%. The genes are TRBV5-1 and TRBJ1-2; TRBD1 might be the D (5 bases). The receptor comes from a man in his thirties or forties in good health and CMV-seropositive. The specimen was PBMCs. The CDR3 reads CASSLVPRASGGNYGYTF. CDR3 coding DNA: TGCGCCAGCAGCTTGGTACCCAGGGCCTCCGGGGGTAACTATGGCTACACCTTC.